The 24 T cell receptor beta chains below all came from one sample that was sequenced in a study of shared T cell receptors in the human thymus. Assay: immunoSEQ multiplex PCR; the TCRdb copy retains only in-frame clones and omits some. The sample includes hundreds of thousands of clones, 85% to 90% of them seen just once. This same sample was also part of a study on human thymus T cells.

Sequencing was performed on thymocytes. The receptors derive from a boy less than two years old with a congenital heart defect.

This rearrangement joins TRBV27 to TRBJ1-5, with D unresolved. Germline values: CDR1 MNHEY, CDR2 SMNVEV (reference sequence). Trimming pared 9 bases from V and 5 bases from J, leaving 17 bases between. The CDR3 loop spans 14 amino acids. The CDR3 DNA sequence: TGTGCCAGAACCCCCCCCGCCAGGTATCAGCCCCAGCATTTT. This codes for CARTPPARYQPQHF.

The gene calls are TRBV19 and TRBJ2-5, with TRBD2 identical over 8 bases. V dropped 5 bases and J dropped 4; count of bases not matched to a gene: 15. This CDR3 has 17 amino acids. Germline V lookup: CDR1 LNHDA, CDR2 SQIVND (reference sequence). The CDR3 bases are TGTGCCAGTAGTTCTGATGGTGCGGGAGGCGGGGGAGAGACCCAGTACTTC. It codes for CASSSDGAGGGGETQYF.

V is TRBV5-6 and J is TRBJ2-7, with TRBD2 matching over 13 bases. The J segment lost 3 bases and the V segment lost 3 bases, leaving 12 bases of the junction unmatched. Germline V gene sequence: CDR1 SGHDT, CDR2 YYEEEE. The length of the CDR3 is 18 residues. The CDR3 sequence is CASSSRGLAGWYHYEQYF. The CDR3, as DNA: TGTGCCAGCAGCTCCAGGGGACTAGCGGGATGGTATCACTACGAGCAGTACTTC.

The CDR3 sequence: CASSAGSLSGYTF. CDR3 DNA: TGTGCCAGCAGCGCCGGGAGCTTAAGCGGCTACACCTTC. The rearrangement uses TRBV9 and TRBJ1-2; D remains ambiguous. CDR1 and CDR2 (germline): SGDLS, YYNGEE. This CDR3 contains 13 residues. Trimming stripped 3 bases from V and 8 bases from J, with 14 bases between.

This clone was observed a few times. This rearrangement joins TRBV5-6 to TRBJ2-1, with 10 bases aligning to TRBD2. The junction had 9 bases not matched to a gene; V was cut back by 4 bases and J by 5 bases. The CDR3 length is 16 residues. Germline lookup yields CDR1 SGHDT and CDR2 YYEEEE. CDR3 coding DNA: TGTGCCAGCAGCGGAATGAGCGGGAGGGCCAACAATGAGCAGTTCTTC. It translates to CASSGMSGRANNEQFF.

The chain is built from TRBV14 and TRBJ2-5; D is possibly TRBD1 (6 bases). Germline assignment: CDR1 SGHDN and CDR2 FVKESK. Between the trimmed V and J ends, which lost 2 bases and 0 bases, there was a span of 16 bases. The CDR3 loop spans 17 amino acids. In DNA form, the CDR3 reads TGTGCCAGCAGCCAATCAACGGCGCAGGGGCACCAAGAGACCCAGTACTTC. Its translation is CASSQSTAQGHQETQYF.

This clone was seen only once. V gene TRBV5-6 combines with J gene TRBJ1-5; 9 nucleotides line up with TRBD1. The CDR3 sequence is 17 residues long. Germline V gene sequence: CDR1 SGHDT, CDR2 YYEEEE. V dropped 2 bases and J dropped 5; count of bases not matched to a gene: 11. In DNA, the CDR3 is TGTGCCAGCAGCTTTCCTACTTTACAGGGGGCGGATCAGCCCCAGCATTTT. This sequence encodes CASSFPTLQGADQPQHF.

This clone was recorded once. CDR3 amino acids: CASSLGGPGYEQYF. CDR3 DNA sequence: TGTGCCAGCAGCTTAGGCGGGCCGGGTTACGAGCAGTACTTC. The chain carries TRBV5-6 and TRBJ2-7, with D possibly being TRBD2 (5 bases). There are 14 residues in the CDR3. The V gene lost 2 bases and the J gene lost 4 bases, with 13 bases spanning the gap. Germline V gene sequence: CDR1 SGHDT, CDR2 YYEEEE.

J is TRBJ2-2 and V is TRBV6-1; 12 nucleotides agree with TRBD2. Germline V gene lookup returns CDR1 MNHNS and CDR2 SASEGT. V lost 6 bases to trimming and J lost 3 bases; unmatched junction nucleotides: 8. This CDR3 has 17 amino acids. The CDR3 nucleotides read TGTGCCAGCAGGGAACTAGCGGGAGGCCCCCACACCGGGGAGCTGTTTTTT. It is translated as CASRELAGGPHTGELFF.

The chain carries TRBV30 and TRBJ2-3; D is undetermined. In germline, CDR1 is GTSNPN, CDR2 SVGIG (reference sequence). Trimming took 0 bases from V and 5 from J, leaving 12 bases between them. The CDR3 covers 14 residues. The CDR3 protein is CAWSVTVGVDTQYF. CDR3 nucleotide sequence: TGTGCCTGGAGTGTAACGGTCGGTGTAGATACGCAGTATTTT.

The CDR3 region is CASSLLGGLSSYNEQFF. For the CDR3, the DNA is TGTGCCAGCAGCTTATTGGGGGGACTTTCCTCCTACAATGAGCAGTTCTTC. The chain is built from TRBV11-2 and TRBJ2-1; a weak D match, TRBD2 (6 bases). The CDR3 has 17 amino acids. Per the germline V gene, CDR1 is SGHAT and CDR2 is FQNNGV. V was pared by 2 bases and J by 0 bases, with 14 bases between.

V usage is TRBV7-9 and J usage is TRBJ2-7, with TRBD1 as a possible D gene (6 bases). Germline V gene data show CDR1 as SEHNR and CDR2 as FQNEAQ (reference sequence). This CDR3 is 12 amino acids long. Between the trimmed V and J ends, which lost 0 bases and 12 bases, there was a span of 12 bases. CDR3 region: CASSLALTGLYF. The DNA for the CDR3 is TGTGCCAGCAGCTTAGCGCTAACAGGGTTGTACTTC.

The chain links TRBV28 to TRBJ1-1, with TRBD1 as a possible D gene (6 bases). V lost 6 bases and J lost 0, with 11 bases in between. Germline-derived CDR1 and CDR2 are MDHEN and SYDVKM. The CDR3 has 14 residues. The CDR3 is CASREDRMNTEAFF. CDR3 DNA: TGTGCCAGCAGGGAGGACAGAATGAACACTGAAGCTTTCTTT.

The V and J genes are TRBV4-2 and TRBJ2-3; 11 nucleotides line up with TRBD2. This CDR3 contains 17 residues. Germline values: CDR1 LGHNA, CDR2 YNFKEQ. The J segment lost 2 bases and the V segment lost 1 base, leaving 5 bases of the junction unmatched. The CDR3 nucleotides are TGTGCCAGCAGCCAAGGGCTAGCGGGAGGTTTCACAGATACGCAGTATTTT. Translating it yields CASSQGLAGGFTDTQYF.

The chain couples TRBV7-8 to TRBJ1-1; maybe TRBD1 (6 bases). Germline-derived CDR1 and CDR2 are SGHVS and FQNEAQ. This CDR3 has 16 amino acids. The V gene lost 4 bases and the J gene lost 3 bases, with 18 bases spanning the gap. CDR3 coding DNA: TGTGCCAGCAGCTCTGGGACACATACACCGGACACTGAAGCTTTCTTT. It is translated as CASSSGTHTPDTEAFF.

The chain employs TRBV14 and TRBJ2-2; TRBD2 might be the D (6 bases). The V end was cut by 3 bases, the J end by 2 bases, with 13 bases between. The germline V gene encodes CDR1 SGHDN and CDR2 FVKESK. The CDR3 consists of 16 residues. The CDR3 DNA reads TGTGCCAGCAGCCATGCCTCGGGACTTAACACCGGGGAGCTGTTTTTT. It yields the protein CASSHASGLNTGELFF. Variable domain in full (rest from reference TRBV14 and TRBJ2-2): EAGVTQFPSHSVIEKGQTVTLRCDPISGHDNLYWYRRVMGKEIKFLLHFVKESKQDESGMPNNRFLAERTGGTYSTLKVQPAELEDSGVYFCASSHASGLNTGELFFGEGSRLTVL.

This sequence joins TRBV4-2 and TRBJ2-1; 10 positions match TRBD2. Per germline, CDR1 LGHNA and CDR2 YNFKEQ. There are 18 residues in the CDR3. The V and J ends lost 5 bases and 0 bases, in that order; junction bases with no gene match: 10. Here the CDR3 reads CASSTTPGLAYSYNEQFF. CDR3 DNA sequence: TGTGCCAGCAGCACGACCCCGGGACTAGCGTACTCCTACAATGAGCAGTTCTTC.

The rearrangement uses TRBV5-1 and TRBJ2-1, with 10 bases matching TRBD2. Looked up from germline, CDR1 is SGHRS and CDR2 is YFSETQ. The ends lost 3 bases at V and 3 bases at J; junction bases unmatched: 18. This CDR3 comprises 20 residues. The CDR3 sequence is CASSSPSSGSFMVDYNEQFF. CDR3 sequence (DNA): TGCGCCAGCAGCTCCCCTTCTAGCGGGAGTTTTATGGTAGACTACAATGAGCAGTTCTTC.

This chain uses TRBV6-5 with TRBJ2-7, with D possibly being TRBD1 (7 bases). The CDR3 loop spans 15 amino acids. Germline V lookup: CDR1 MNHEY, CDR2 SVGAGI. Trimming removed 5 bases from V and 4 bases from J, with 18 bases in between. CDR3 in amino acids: CASSPEGAPTYEQYF. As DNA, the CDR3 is TGTGCCAGCAGTCCGGAGGGGGCTCCTACTTACGAGCAGTACTTC.

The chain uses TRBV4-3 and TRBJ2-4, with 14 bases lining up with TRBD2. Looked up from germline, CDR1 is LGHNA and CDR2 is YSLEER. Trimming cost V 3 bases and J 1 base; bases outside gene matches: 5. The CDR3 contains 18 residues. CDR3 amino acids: CASSQGLAGVGAKNIQYF. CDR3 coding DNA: TGCGCCAGCAGCCAGGGACTAGCGGGAGTCGGGGCCAAAAACATTCAGTACTTC.

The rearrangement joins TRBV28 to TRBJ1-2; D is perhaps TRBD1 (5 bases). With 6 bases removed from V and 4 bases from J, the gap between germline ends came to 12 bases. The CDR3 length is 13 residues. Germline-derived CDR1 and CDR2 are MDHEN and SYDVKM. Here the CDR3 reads CASSCRQPYGYTF. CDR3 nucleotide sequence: TGTGCCAGCAGCTGCCGACAGCCCTATGGCTACACCTTC.

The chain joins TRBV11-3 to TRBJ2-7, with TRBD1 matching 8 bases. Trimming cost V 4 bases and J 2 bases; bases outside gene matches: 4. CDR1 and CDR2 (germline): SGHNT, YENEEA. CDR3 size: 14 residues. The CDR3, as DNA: TGTGCCAGCAGCTCCCGGGACAGGACCTACGAGCAGTACTTC. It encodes CASSSRDRTYEQYF.

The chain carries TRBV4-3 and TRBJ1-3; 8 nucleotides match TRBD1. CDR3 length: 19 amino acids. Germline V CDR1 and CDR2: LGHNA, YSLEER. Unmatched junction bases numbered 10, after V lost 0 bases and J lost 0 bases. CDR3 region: CASSQDPEGQAFSGNTIYF. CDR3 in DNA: TGCGCCAGCAGCCAAGATCCGGAGGGACAGGCGTTCTCTGGAAACACCATATATTTT.

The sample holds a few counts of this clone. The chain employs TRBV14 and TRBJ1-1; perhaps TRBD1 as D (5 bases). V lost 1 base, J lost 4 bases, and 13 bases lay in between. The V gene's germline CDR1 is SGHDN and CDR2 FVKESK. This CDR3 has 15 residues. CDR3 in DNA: TGTGCCAGCAGCCAAGTTGGGGGTAGCGGCACTGAAGCTTTCTTT. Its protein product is CASSQVGGSGTEAFF.